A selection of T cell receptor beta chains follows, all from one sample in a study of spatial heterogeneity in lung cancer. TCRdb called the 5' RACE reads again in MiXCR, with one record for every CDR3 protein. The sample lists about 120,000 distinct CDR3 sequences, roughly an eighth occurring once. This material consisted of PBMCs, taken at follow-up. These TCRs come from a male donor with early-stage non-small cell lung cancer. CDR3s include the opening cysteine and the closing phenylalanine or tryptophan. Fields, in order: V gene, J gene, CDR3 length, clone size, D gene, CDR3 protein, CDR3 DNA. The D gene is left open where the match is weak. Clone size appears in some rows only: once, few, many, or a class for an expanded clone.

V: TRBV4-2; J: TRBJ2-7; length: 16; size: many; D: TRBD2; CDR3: CASSQDTSGASYEQYF; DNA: TGTGCCAGCAGCCAAGATACTAGCGGGGCCTCCTACGAGCAGTACTTC
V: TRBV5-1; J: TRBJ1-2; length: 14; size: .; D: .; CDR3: CASSSPDSVYGYTF; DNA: TGCGCCAGCAGCTCCCCTGACAGCGTCTATGGCTACACCTTC
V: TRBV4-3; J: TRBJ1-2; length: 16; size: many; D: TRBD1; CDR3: CASSQDNRGRSGGYTF; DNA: TGCGCCAGCAGCCAAGATAATAGGGGGCGATCTGGCGGCTACACCTTC
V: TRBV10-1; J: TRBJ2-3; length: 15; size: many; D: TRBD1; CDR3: CASSEQGAPTDTQYF; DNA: TGCGCCAGCAGTGAACAGGGGGCTCCCACAGATACGCAGTATTTT
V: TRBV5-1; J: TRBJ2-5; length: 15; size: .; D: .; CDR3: CASSLAAPDQETQYF; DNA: TGCGCCAGCAGCTTGGCAGCTCCAGACCAAGAGACCCAGTACTTC
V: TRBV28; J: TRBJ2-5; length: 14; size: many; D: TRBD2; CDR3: CASRTSGEQETQYF; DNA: TGTGCCAGCCGGACTAGCGGGGAACAAGAGACCCAGTACTTC
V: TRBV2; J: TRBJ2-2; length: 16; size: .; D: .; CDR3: CASSEERRRATGELFF; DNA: TGTGCCAGCAGTGAAGAAAGGAGACGGGCAACCGGGGAGCTGTTTTTT
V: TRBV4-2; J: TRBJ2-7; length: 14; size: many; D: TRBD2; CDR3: CASSQSGGAYEQYF; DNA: TGTGCCAGCAGCCAAAGCGGGGGGGCCTACGAGCAGTACTTC
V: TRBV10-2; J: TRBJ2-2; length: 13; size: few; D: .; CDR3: CASSEDLPGELFF; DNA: TGCGCCAGCAGTGAGGATCTGCCCGGGGAGCTGTTTTTT
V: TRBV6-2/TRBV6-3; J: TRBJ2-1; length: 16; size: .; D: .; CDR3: CASSIYGQSSYNEQFF; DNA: TGTGCCAGCAGTATCTACGGACAGAGCTCCTACAATGAGCAGTTCTTC
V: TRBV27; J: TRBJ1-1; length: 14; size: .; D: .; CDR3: CASSFRAGGTEAFF; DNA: TGTGCCAGCAGTTTCAGGGCCGGGGGCACTGAAGCTTTCTTT
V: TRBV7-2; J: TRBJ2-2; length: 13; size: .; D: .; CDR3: CASSFPNTGELFF; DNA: TGTGCCAGCAGCTTTCCTAACACCGGGGAGCTGTTTTTT
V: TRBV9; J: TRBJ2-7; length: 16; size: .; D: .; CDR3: CASSPSPSAGEDEQYF; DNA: TGTGCCAGCAGCCCTAGCCCCTCCGCCGGAGAGGACGAGCAGTACTTC
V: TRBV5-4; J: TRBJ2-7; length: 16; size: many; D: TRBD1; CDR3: CASSLRLYRGAYEQYF; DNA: TGTGCCAGCAGCTTGAGGTTATACAGGGGCGCCTACGAGCAGTACTTC
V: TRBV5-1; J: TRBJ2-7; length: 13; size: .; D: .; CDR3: CASSSTGIGEQYF; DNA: TGCGCCAGCAGCTCTACAGGGATAGGCGAGCAGTACTTC
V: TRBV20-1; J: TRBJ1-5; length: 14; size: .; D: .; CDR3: CSARDDGDNQPQHF; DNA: TGCAGTGCTAGAGACGACGGCGACAATCAGCCCCAGCATTTT
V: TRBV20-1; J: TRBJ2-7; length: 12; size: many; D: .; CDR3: CSAAGTSYEQYF; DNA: TGCAGTGCCGCCGGGACCTCCTACGAGCAGTACTTC
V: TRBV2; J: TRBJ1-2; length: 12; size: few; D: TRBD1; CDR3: CASIGQVEGYTF; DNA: TGTGCCAGCATTGGACAGGTGGAAGGCTACACCTTC
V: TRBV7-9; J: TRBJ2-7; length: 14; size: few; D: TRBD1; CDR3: CASSLPGTDYQQYF; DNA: TGTGCCAGCAGCTTACCTGGGACAGATTATCAGCAGTACTTC
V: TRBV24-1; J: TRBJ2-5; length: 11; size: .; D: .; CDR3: CATSEAGTQYF; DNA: TGTGCCACCAGTGAGGCGGGGACCCAGTACTTC
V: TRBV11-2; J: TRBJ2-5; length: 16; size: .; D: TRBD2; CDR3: CASSRLGGVHQETQYF; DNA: TGTGCCAGCAGCCGTCTGGGAGGGGTCCACCAAGAGACCCAGTACTTC
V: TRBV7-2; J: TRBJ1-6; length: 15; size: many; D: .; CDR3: CASSLDQPLNSPLHF; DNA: TGTGCCAGCAGCTTAGATCAGCCGCTTAATTCACCCCTCCACTTT
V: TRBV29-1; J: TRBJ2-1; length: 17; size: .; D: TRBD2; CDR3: CGVDLAGVPSSYNEQFF; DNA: TGCGGCGTCGATTTAGCGGGGGTACCGAGCTCCTACAATGAGCAGTTCTTC
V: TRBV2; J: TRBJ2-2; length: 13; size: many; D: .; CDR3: CASRPTAAGELFF; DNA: TGTGCCAGCAGGCCGACAGCGGCCGGGGAGCTGTTTTTT
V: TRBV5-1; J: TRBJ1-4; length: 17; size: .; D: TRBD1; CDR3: CASSLGQGKTANEKLFF; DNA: TGCGCCAGCAGCTTGGGACAGGGGAAAACGGCTAATGAAAAACTGTTTTTT
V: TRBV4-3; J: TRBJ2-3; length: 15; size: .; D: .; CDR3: CASSSAVLHTDTQYF; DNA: TGCGCCAGCAGCTCCGCCGTGCTACACACAGATACGCAGTATTTT
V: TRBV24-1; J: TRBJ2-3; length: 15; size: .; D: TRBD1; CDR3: CATSDVRGQADTQYF; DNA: TGTGCCACCAGTGACGTCAGGGGGCAAGCAGATACGCAGTATTTT
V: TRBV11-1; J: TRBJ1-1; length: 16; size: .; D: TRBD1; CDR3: CASSPGGRGRNTEAFF; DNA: TGTGCCAGCAGTCCAGGGGGGAGAGGAAGAAACACTGAAGCTTTCTTT
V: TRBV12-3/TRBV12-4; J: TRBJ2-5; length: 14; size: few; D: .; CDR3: CASRTGGAQETQYF; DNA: TGTGCCAGCAGGACCGGGGGAGCCCAAGAGACCCAGTACTTC
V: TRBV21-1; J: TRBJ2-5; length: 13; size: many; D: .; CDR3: CASKEEDKETQYF; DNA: TGTGCCAGTAAGGAGGAAGACAAAGAGACCCAGTACTTC
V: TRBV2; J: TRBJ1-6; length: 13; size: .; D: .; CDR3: CASSREDNSPLHF; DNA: TGTGCCAGCAGCAGGGAGGATAATTCACCCCTCCACTTT